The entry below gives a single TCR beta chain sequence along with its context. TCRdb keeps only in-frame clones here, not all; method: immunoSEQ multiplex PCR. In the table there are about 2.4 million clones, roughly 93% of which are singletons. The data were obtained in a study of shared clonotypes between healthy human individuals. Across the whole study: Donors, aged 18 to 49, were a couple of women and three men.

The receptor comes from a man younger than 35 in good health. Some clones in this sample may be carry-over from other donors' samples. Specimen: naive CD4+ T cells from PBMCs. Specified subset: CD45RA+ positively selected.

The CDR3 here is CASNLGSRGGYTQYF. The CDR3 DNA sequence: TGTGCCAGCAACTTGGGCTCCCGGGGGGGATATACGCAGTATTTT. V gene TRBV28 combines with J gene TRBJ2-3; 8 positions match TRBD2. CDR3 length: 15 residues. CDR1 is MDHEN, CDR2 SYDVKM, per germline. Trimming at V came to 7 bases and at J to 7 bases, leaving 13 bases not matched to a gene.